Sequencing of this T cell receptor beta chain was carried out in a study of identical twins. The CDR3 covers 14 residues. Germline V lookup: CDR1 SGHAT, CDR2 FQNNGV. The V segment lost 4 bases and the J segment 5 bases; nucleotides outside the gene matches: 3. Unique molecular identifiers were present on the cDNA, which also gained a universal primer site by template switching. TCRdb re-called the 5' RACE reads through MiXCR, storing one row per CDR3 protein. Altogether 200,000 to 250,000 distinct CDR3 sequences are present, roughly an eighth being singletons, with the ten largest covering approximately 4%. This clonotype was recorded at least ten times. The antigen remains undetermined. General study points: Among beta out-of-frame sequences, excess sharing between twins appeared weaker. Researchers reported excess low generation probability among twin-shared out-of-frame alpha sequences. Insertions ran lower in abundant cord blood beta clonotypes, though not in memory repertoires.

These data are also associated with another study on yellow fever vaccine responses in identical twins.

V and J are TRBV11-2 and TRBJ2-5; TRBD2 aligns across 11 bases. The sequencing sample was made of memory (CD45RO+) T cells sorted from blood. The sequence derives from a woman younger than 30 in good health. The CDR3 nucleotides read TGTGCCAGCAGCTCCCTAGCGGGGGGTGAGACCCAGTACTTC. Translated: CASSSLAGGETQYF.